This T cell receptor (beta chain) came from a study of early T cells in non-severe SARS-CoV-2 infection. Points from the study as a whole: VDJdb matching favored anti-spike CD8 responses, missing private and CD4 specificities.

CDR3 size: 18 residues. Germline trimming cut 5 bases from V and 1 base from J; bases unmatched to any gene: 14. CDR1 is MNHNY, CDR2 SVGAGI, per germline (reference sequence). This clonotype appeared a few times. Antigen: not known. Each CDR3 protein is one row after TCRdb ran MiXCR on the 5' RACE reads. The table includes 85,000 to 100,000 distinct CDR3 sequences, roughly 17% detected once. Here the sequenced sample was whole blood, taken at baseline. The source of this sequence is an adult who was a healthcare worker with PCR-confirmed SARS-CoV-2 infection or an uninfected control (not recorded which). The chain is built from TRBV6-6 and TRBJ2-5; the match to TRBD2 covers 9 bases. In nucleotides, the CDR3 is TGTGCCAGCAGTCACTGGGCTAGCGGGGCCGGGGCCCAAGAGACCCAGTACTTC. Translating gives CASSHWASGAGAQETQYF.